Listed below are T cell receptor beta chains from one sample, sequenced in a study of T cell responses to AZD1222 COVID-19 vaccine. The repertoire was sequenced with immunoSEQ multiplex PCR; TCRdb's copy has only in-frame clones and lacks some. This table has about 72,000 clones, around 86% appearing once. The source material was peripheral blood, sampled on day 0 of AZD1222 vaccination. Every receptor here comes from an adult in good health. CDR3s include the opening cysteine and the closing phenylalanine or tryptophan. Fields, in order: J gene, V gene, D gene, clone size, CDR3 DNA, CDR3 protein. The D gene is left open where the match is weak. Part of the rows lack a size; the others show once, few, many or a class for expanded clones.

>TRBJ2-1|TRBV5-5|-|once
TGTGCCAGCAGCGGTTCCCTGCAGGCGTACAATGAGCAGTTCTTC
CASSGSLQAYNEQFF
>TRBJ1-5|TRBV6-5|-|-
TGTGCCAGCAGCCAGGACAGAAGCAATCAGCCCCAGCATTTT
CASSQDRSNQPQHF
>TRBJ1-5|TRBV19|TRBD1|-
TGTGCCAGTAGTAATGACAGGGGTGGGCAGCCCCAGCATTTT
CASSNDRGGQPQHF
>TRBJ2-7|TRBV5-8|-|-
TGTGCCAGCAGCTTGGGCGTCAGTACTCTGGGCCACGAGCAGTACTTC
CASSLGVSTLGHEQYF
>TRBJ1-5|TRBV30|-|-
TGTGCCTGGAGTTCGTCGGGTAACCCAAATCAGCCCCAGCATTTT
CAWSSSGNPNQPQHF
>TRBJ2-2|TRBV5-4|TRBD1|few
TGTGCCAGCAGCCCCTCCGGGACAGGGGCCACCGGGGAGCTGTTTTTT
CASSPSGTGATGELFF
>TRBJ2-3|TRBV4-3|-|-
TGCGCCAGCAGCCAAAGGTCTTTCAGGGGAAGCACAGATACGCAGTATTTT
CASSQRSFRGSTDTQYF
>TRBJ2-2|TRBV7-9|TRBD2|-
TGTGCCAGCAGCTTTGCTCGGGGGGGCACCGGGGAGCTGTTTTTT
CASSFARGGTGELFF
>TRBJ2-6|TRBV2|-|-
TGTGCCAGCACCCAGCAGGCCAACGTCCTGACTTTC
CASTQQANVLTF
>TRBJ1-1|TRBV6-6|-|-
TGTGCCAGCAGTTCCCAGGGTTGGAACACTGAAGCTTTCTTT
CASSSQGWNTEAFF
>TRBJ1-1|TRBV19|-|-
TGTGCCAGTAGTATCGGGGGACTGAACACTGAAGCTTTCTTT
CASSIGGLNTEAFF
>TRBJ1-6|TRBV30|-|-
TGTGCCTGGATAAAGGGCGGGAGCTCCTATAATTCACCCCTCCACTTT
CAWIKGGSSYNSPLHF
>TRBJ1-3|TRBV18|TRBD1|once
TGTGCCAGCTCACGAAATGGGCCAGGGGGCGACTCTGGAAACACCATATATTTT
CASSRNGPGGDSGNTIYF
>TRBJ1-6|TRBV2|-|-
TGTGCCAGCAGTGACAGGGCTAATTCACCCCTCCACTTT
CASSDRANSPLHF
>TRBJ1-2|TRBV18|TRBD1|once
TGTGCCAGCTCATCCGGACAGGGCTATGGCTACACCTTC
CASSSGQGYGYTF
>TRBJ1-1|TRBV5-1|-|-
TGCGCCAGCACCTATTCGGGAGAGGTGAACACTGAAGCTTTCTTT
CASTYSGEVNTEAFF
>TRBJ1-2|TRBV30|-|-
TGTGCCTGGAGTGTACGACAGAGGGGTCCTCATGGCTACACCTTC
CAWSVRQRGPHGYTF
>TRBJ1-1|TRBV5-1|-|-
TGCGCCAGCAGCTTTGGGGGCGCTGAAGCTTTCTTT
CASSFGGAEAFF
>TRBJ1-3|TRBV28|-|-
TGTGCCAGCAGCTTGTCAGGAAACGCTGGAAACACCATATATTTT
CASSLSGNAGNTIYF
>TRBJ1-1|TRBV30|-|-
TGTGCCTGGAGTGTGAATGATGGTTCTCGTCTCACTGAAGCTTTCTTT
CAWSVNDGSRLTEAFF
>TRBJ1-6|TRBV28|TRBD1|-
TGTGCCAGCAGTCGGACAGGGCCCTATAATTCACCCCTCCACTTT
CASSRTGPYNSPLHF
>TRBJ2-7|TRBV27|-|-
TGTGCCAGCAGTCCGCAGGGGGGGAACGAGCAGTACTTC
CASSPQGGNEQYF
>TRBJ2-7|TRBV25-1|TRBD1|-
TGTGCCAGCAGTGAATATCTGAACAGGGGGATCTACGAGCAGTACTTC
CASSEYLNRGIYEQYF
>TRBJ2-3|TRBV7-2|TRBD2|once
TGTGCCAGCAGCTTCGGGGGGGGACTGGCCGATACGCAGTATTTT
CASSFGGGLADTQYF
>TRBJ1-6|TRBV5-4|-|-
TGTGCCAGCAGCTTCGACGGGACAAACTATAATTCACCCCTCCACTTT
CASSFDGTNYNSPLHF
>TRBJ1-4|TRBV6-5|-|-
TGTGCCAGCAGGCAAGGGGGGCAGGCTTGGGAAAAACTGTTTTTT
CASRQGGQAWEKLFF
>TRBJ1-5|TRBV28|-|-
TGTGCCAGCAGTTTAATGCCAGGGAGTCAGCCCCAGCATTTT
CASSLMPGSQPQHF
>TRBJ2-5|TRBV7-9|TRBD1|-
TGTGCCAGCAGCCCACAGGGGGCTACATGGTACCAAGAGACCCAGTACTTC
CASSPQGATWYQETQYF
>TRBJ1-3|TRBV28|-|-
TGTGCCAGTATTTCCTTGGATCGTAGAGAAAACACCATATATTTT
CASISLDRRENTIYF
>TRBJ1-1|TRBV7-9|-|-
TGTGCCAGCAGCCCCCAGGGATGGGACACTGAAGCTTTCTTT
CASSPQGWDTEAFF
>TRBJ1-2|TRBV19|-|-
TGTGCCAGTAGTATAACATCCAACCGGGGCTACACCTTC
CASSITSNRGYTF
>TRBJ2-7|TRBV18|-|-
TGTGCCAGCTCACTAGGGGAGTTCTACGAGCAGTACTTC
CASSLGEFYEQYF
>TRBJ1-1|TRBV7-6|-|-
TGTGCCAGCAGCTTAGGCAGGGCTGGGGTGAACACTGAAGCTTTCTTT
CASSLGRAGVNTEAFF
>TRBJ2-1|TRBV27|-|once
TGTGCCAGCAGTTTACGGGTTTACAATGAGCAGTTCTTC
CASSLRVYNEQFF
>TRBJ1-6|TRBV9|TRBD1|-
TGTGCCAGCAGCGTAGGGGACAGGGGGTCACCCCTCCACTTT
CASSVGDRGSPLHF
>TRBJ2-7|TRBV28|-|-
TGTGCCAGCACCCTGGAGAACGAGCAGTACTTC
CASTLENEQYF
>TRBJ1-5|TRBV6-2/TRBV6-3|TRBD1|-
TGTGCCAGCAGTGCTGGGACAGAGAATCAGCCCCAGCATTTT
CASSAGTENQPQHF
>TRBJ1-2|TRBV30|TRBD1|-
TGTGCCTGGAGTGCCGGTTACAGGGGGCGCGCGTATGGCTACACCTTC
CAWSAGYRGRAYGYTF
>TRBJ2-3|TRBV15|-|-
TGTGCCACCAGCAGACTAAGGGGGACAGATACGCAGTATTTT
CATSRLRGTDTQYF
>TRBJ2-7|TRBV5-1|-|-
TGCGCCAGCAGCTTGGCCACGCAGACCTACGAGCAGTACTTC
CASSLATQTYEQYF
>TRBJ1-6|TRBV3-1/TRBV3-2|-|-
TGTGCCAGCAGCCAAGCTCCACAGCTAAATTCACCCCTCCACTTT
CASSQAPQLNSPLHF
>TRBJ1-2|TRBV7-2|-|-
TGTGCCAGCAGCTCCGGGGCCTGGAGGGTGGGGGACTATGGCTACACCTTC
CASSSGAWRVGDYGYTF
>TRBJ2-1|TRBV18|-|-
TGTGCCAGCTCGCGGTCCGGGGAGAGCTCCTACAATGAGCAGTTCTTC
CASSRSGESSYNEQFF
>TRBJ1-2|TRBV4-2|-|-
TGTGCCAGCAGCCAACGGGACGGAGCTAACTATGGCTACACCTTC
CASSQRDGANYGYTF
>TRBJ2-7|TRBV5-1|-|-
TGCGCCAGCAGTCCAGGAAGTGGCTACGAGCAGTACTTC
CASSPGSGYEQYF
>TRBJ2-6|TRBV7-2|-|-
TGTGCCAGCAGCCCCTCCTCTGGGGCCAACGTCCTGACTTTC
CASSPSSGANVLTF
>TRBJ1-6|TRBV19|TRBD1|-
TGTGCCAGTAGCACAGACAGGGGCCATAATTCACCCCTCCACTTT
CASSTDRGHNSPLHF
>TRBJ1-3|TRBV3-1/TRBV3-2|-|-
TGTGCCAGCAGCCAAGTCCCTGGAAACACCATATATTTT
CASSQVPGNTIYF
>TRBJ2-1|TRBV7-3|TRBD1|-
TGTGCCAGCAGCTCCGGGACAGGGTCCGGCAATGAGCAGTTCTTC
CASSSGTGSGNEQFF
>TRBJ2-1|TRBV7-2|-|-
TGTGCCAGCAGCTCTGGGACTCCGCCGGGAAGGTGGCAGTTCTTC
CASSSGTPPGRWQFF
>TRBJ2-1|TRBV5-8|-|-
TGTGCCAGCAGCTTTCAAGGGTGGGTGCATGAGCAGTTCTTC
CASSFQGWVHEQFF
>TRBJ2-3|TRBV19|TRBD2|few
TGTGCCAGTAGATACGACTGGGGAGCGGGGGACGATACGCAGTATTTT
CASRYDWGAGDDTQYF
>TRBJ2-7|TRBV12-3/TRBV12-4|TRBD1|-
TGTGCCAGCAGTATAGGACAGGGCCGGGAGCAGTACTTC
CASSIGQGREQYF